This is a list of T cell receptor beta chains from one sample in a study of PD-1 blockade in classical Hodgkin lymphoma. Method: immunoSEQ multiplex PCR; TCRdb's copy keeps in-frame clones and lacks some. The profile shows about 27,000 clones, over 55% of them singletons. The input for sequencing was peripheral blood mononuclear cells (PBMCs), taken before the fourth cycle of nivolumab. The source is a human donor with classical Hodgkin lymphoma. The CDR3 runs from the conserved cysteine through the conserved F or W. Each record gives: CDR3 DNA, CDR3 protein, D gene, V gene, clone size, J gene. The D gene is left open where the match is weak. A clone size is listed for some rows: how often the clone was seen (once, few, many), or a class if it is expanded.

TGTGCCAGCAGCTTAGGATTCGCGGGAGTGGGCAATGAGCAGTTCTTC	CASSLGFAGVGNEQFF	TRBD2	TRBV7-2	.	TRBJ2-1
TGTGCCAGCAGCTTAGTCCCGGGACAGGGGATCGGTGGTTATGGCTACACCTTC	CASSLVPGQGIGGYGYTF	TRBD1	TRBV7-8	.	TRBJ1-2
TGTGCCAGCTCACCCCCTCCAATTGAGCGGACTGAAGCTTTCTTT	CASSPPPIERTEAFF	.	TRBV18	.	TRBJ1-1
TGTGCCAGCAGTTCAGGGACTAGCGGTTACGAGCAGTACTTC	CASSSGTSGYEQYF	TRBD2	TRBV28	.	TRBJ2-7
TGTGCCAGCAGCTTCGGAGAAGGGCTTCTCAATGAGCAGTTCTTC	CASSFGEGLLNEQFF	.	TRBV5-4	.	TRBJ2-1
TGTGCCAGCAGCTCCACCCGGACTAGTCCCGAGCAGTACTTC	CASSSTRTSPEQYF	TRBD2	TRBV5-6	.	TRBJ2-7
TGTGCCAGCAGCTTGAGTGACGGGACCTATAGCAATCAGCCCCAGCATTTT	CASSLSDGTYSNQPQHF	.	TRBV5-8	.	TRBJ1-5
TGTGCCAGCAGCTCGTTTAGCGGGGCCTCCACAGATACGCAGTATTTT	CASSSFSGASTDTQYF	TRBD2	TRBV7-9	.	TRBJ2-3
TGTGCCAGCAGTCGACAGGGTTACACTGAAGCTTTCTTT	CASSRQGYTEAFF	TRBD1	TRBV6-5	.	TRBJ1-1
TGTGCCAGCAGTCCCACGAGCGGGAGCTCTGGAAACACCATATATTTT	CASSPTSGSSGNTIYF	.	TRBV27	.	TRBJ1-3
TGTGCCAGCAGCTTAGAGGTCCCAGAGTATAGCAATCAGCCCCAGCATTTT	CASSLEVPEYSNQPQHF	.	TRBV7-6	.	TRBJ1-5
TGTGCCAGCAGCCGGGACAGTCCTTACACCGGGGAGCTGTTTTTT	CASSRDSPYTGELFF	TRBD1	TRBV7-8	.	TRBJ2-2
TGTGCCAGCTCACTAGCGGACTTATACAATGAGCAGTTCTTC	CASSLADLYNEQFF	.	TRBV18	.	TRBJ2-1
TGTGCCAGCAGCGCCATACGTACCGGGGGGCTAGGGGAGACCCAGTACTTC	CASSAIRTGGLGETQYF	.	TRBV7-9	.	TRBJ2-5
TGTGCCAGCAGTACCTGGGTGAACACTGAAGCTTTCTTT	CASSTWVNTEAFF	.	TRBV27	.	TRBJ1-1
TGTGCCAGCTCACCCCGAGCGGGAGGGCCAGGAGAGACCCAGTACTTC	CASSPRAGGPGETQYF	TRBD2	TRBV18	.	TRBJ2-5
TGTGCCAGCAGCTTAGTCGGACTAGCGGGAGGGTCAGATACGCAGTATTTT	CASSLVGLAGGSDTQYF	TRBD2	TRBV7-2	.	TRBJ2-3
TGTGCCAGCTCACCCGGAGGGGGCGCTGATACGCAGTATTTT	CASSPGGGADTQYF	.	TRBV18	.	TRBJ2-3
TGTGCCAGCAGCTTCGGGGTCGCCAAAAACATTCAGTACTTC	CASSFGVAKNIQYF	.	TRBV7-9	.	TRBJ2-4
TGCGCCAGCAGCTTGGGTGGATCCTACAATGAGCAGTTCTTC	CASSLGGSYNEQFF	.	TRBV5-1	.	TRBJ2-1
TGTGCCAGCACCCAAAAGTTGGGCCTCGGGCAGTACTTC	CASTQKLGLGQYF	.	TRBV16	.	TRBJ2-7
TGTGCCAGCTCACCTACGTCAGAAGCTGAAGCTTTCTTT	CASSPTSEAEAFF	.	TRBV18	.	TRBJ1-1
TGTGCCAGCACCGGGACAGGGAAGGATCAGCCCCAGCATTTT	CASTGTGKDQPQHF	TRBD1	TRBV6-6	.	TRBJ1-5
TGTGCCAGCTCATCTCGACTAGCGACAGATACGCAGTATTTT	CASSSRLATDTQYF	TRBD2	TRBV18	.	TRBJ2-3
TGTGCCAGCTCCCCGTCCGGGGAAGGAGGCTACACCTTC	CASSPSGEGGYTF	.	TRBV18	.	TRBJ1-2
TGTGCCAGCTCACCCCGATTGACAGGGGCCTACGAGCAGTACTTC	CASSPRLTGAYEQYF	TRBD1	TRBV18	.	TRBJ2-7
TGTGCCAGTAGTGACATAGCGACCTACGTCGCAGATACGCAGTATTTT	CASSDIATYVADTQYF	.	TRBV19	.	TRBJ2-3
TGTGCCACCCAAGTGGAGCCCTCTAATGAAAAACTGTTTTTT	CATQVEPSNEKLFF	.	TRBV27	.	TRBJ1-4
TGCAGTGCTAGTTACGAGCAGTACTTC	CSASYEQYF	.	TRBV20-1	.	TRBJ2-7
TGTGCCAGCAGCTACTTAACAGGGAATCCCGGGGAGCTGTTTTTT	CASSYLTGNPGELFF	.	TRBV5-4	once	TRBJ2-2
TGTGCCTGGAGTGTACTTAGCGGGGTCTACGAGCAGTACTTC	CAWSVLSGVYEQYF	TRBD2	TRBV30	few	TRBJ2-7
TGTGCCAGCAGCGCTAGCGGGGGGGCCGGAGTGACCGGGGAGCTGTTTTTT	CASSASGGAGVTGELFF	TRBD2	TRBV9	.	TRBJ2-2
TGTGCCTGGAGCGATGGGGGGAATCAGCCCCAGCATTTT	CAWSDGGNQPQHF	.	TRBV30	few	TRBJ1-5
TGTGCCAGCCGACAGGGGACGGGGAACACTGAAGCTTTCTTT	CASRQGTGNTEAFF	TRBD1	TRBV11-2	medium-sized	TRBJ1-1
TGTGCCACCAGCAGAGATAGTTGGACTAGCGGGGGGCAAATCCAAGAGACCCAGTACTTC	CATSRDSWTSGGQIQETQYF	TRBD2	TRBV15	.	TRBJ2-5
TGTGCCAGCAGCCCTCATCCTAATGAGCAGTTCTTC	CASSPHPNEQFF	.	TRBV5-4	.	TRBJ2-1
TGTGCCAGCACCTCGACAGGGATCTATGGCTACACCTTC	CASTSTGIYGYTF	TRBD1	TRBV6-6	.	TRBJ1-2
TGTGCCTGGACGGCGACCCCTGGGAGCGAGCAGTACTTC	CAWTATPGSEQYF	.	TRBV30	.	TRBJ2-7
TGTGCCAGCAGCCAAGGGGTACTAGCGGGGACGGCAGATACGCAGTATTTT	CASSQGVLAGTADTQYF	TRBD2	TRBV4-2	.	TRBJ2-3
TGTGCCAGCAGCTTACCCCCCTGGCGGGGGGGGGCAGATACGCAGTATTTT	CASSLPPWRGGADTQYF	TRBD2	TRBV11-2	.	TRBJ2-3
TGTGCCAGCAGCCTAAACCTAGCGGGAGTGCGAACAGATACGCAGTATTTT	CASSLNLAGVRTDTQYF	TRBD2	TRBV7-2	.	TRBJ2-3
TGTGCCAGCAGTCAGAGGGACCGACCTTTATCCTTT	CASSQRDRPLSF	.	TRBV27	.	TRBJ1-1
TGTGCCAGCAGCCCGGGGGGGTGGACCTCTGGAAACACCATATATTTT	CASSPGGWTSGNTIYF	.	TRBV27	.	TRBJ1-3
TGTGCCAGCAGGGGGTTGTGGGGGACTTACAATGAGCAGTTCTTC	CASRGLWGTYNEQFF	.	TRBV6-1	.	TRBJ2-1
TGTGCCAGCAGCCGGCGGGGTAGCTCCTACGAGCAGTACTTC	CASSRRGSSYEQYF	.	TRBV7-2	.	TRBJ2-7
TGTGCCAGCAGCCTTGGTAGGGGGGCCGACGGCTACACCTTC	CASSLGRGADGYTF	.	TRBV4-2	medium-sized	TRBJ1-2
TGCGCCAGCAGCTGGGGACAGGGGCGGAACACCGGGGAGCTGTTTTTT	CASSWGQGRNTGELFF	TRBD1	TRBV5-1	.	TRBJ2-2
TGTGCCAGCAGCCAGGGACAGGGGACAAACTCCTACGAGCAGTACTTC	CASSQGQGTNSYEQYF	TRBD1	TRBV13	.	TRBJ2-7
TGTGCCTGGAGTGTGGTAGCGGGAGCAGGTGAGCAGTTCTTC	CAWSVVAGAGEQFF	TRBD2	TRBV30	.	TRBJ2-1
TGTGCCTGGAGTGTAAGGAAAGAGACCCAGTACTTC	CAWSVRKETQYF	.	TRBV30	.	TRBJ2-5
TGTGCCACCAGCAGAGACCCGCCAGGGGGGAATGAAAAACTGTTTTTT	CATSRDPPGGNEKLFF	TRBD1	TRBV15	.	TRBJ1-4
TGTGCCAGCAGCTTAGGGCAGGGTAACAATGAGCAGTTCTTC	CASSLGQGNNEQFF	.	TRBV7-7	.	TRBJ2-1
TGCACCAGCAGCCCTCGGGGGAACACTGAAGCTTTCTTT	CTSSPRGNTEAFF	.	TRBV1	.	TRBJ1-1
TGTGCCACCTCGGGGGGGCCGGTTGAGCAGTTCTTC	CATSGGPVEQFF	TRBD2	TRBV15	.	TRBJ2-1
TGCGCCAGCAGCTTGGGTACGGACTCCATTAACTATGGCTACACCTTC	CASSLGTDSINYGYTF	.	TRBV5-1	.	TRBJ1-2